This T cell receptor beta chain was recorded in a study of blood T cell repertoires in COVID-19. Study at large: COVID-19 samples collected from the United States, Italy and Spain covered acute and convalescent phases. Nucleic acid was either cDNA or gDNA, and it came from T cells, B-cell-depleted T cells, or PBMCs.

In the authors' methods: Counts of nucleated cells, estimated from reference gene primer amplification, were obtained. Assay used: immunoSEQ multiplex PCR; TCRdb lists only in-frame clones, some missing. V, J and clone size derive from that table, while D and trimming were established from the DNA sequence. Of about 520,000 clones listed, approximately 85% were seen once; the top ten hold approximately 3.4%. This CDR3 spans 12 amino acids. V dropped 6 bases and J dropped 6 bases, with 11 bases sitting between them. Germline values: CDR1 MNHEY, CDR2 SVGAGI. The chain links TRBV6-5 to TRBJ1-2; perhaps TRBD1 as D (6 bases). The receptor was derived from a human donor in a cohort sampled during active COVID-19. Sequencing input: peripheral blood. In DNA form, the CDR3 reads TGTGCCAGCAGAACAGGGTACGATGGCTACACCTTC. Protein product: CASRTGYDGYTF.